These T cell receptor beta chains were read from a single sample in a study of PD-L1 blockade in urothelial cancer. Generated by immunoSEQ multiplex PCR, the TCRdb table keeps only in-frame clones and is missing some. This sample carries approximately 52,000 clones, about 75% of them seen once, and the ten largest clones take 4%. The sample consisted of PBMCs, taken around atezolizumab (anti-PD-L1) treatment. These receptors were obtained from a man aged 65 to 79 with urothelial cancer. The CDR3 runs from the conserved cysteine through the conserved F or W. D genes are given only for firm matches.

D: TRBD1; J: TRBJ2-3; V: TRBV19; CDR3: CASRRTGGTSTDTQYF
D: TRBD1; J: TRBJ1-3; V: TRBV19; CDR3: CASSPGQGNSGNTIYF
D: .; J: TRBJ2-1; V: TRBV30; CDR3: CAWSQGEEQFF
D: TRBD1; J: TRBJ2-1; V: TRBV19; CDR3: CASSIRLQGVGLDNEQFF
D: .; J: TRBJ1-5; V: TRBV2; CDR3: CASSEVAGAQPQHF
D: TRBD2; J: TRBJ2-2; V: TRBV7-3; CDR3: CASSLTSGGFGGELFF
D: .; J: TRBJ2-1; V: TRBV7-3; CDR3: CASSFRGNNEQFF
D: .; J: TRBJ2-1; V: TRBV7-3; CDR3: CASSLRGISYNEQFF
D: TRBD2; J: TRBJ2-3; V: TRBV7-3; CDR3: CASSEELAGGLDTQYF
D: TRBD1; J: TRBJ1-2; V: TRBV6-5; CDR3: CASSYQLDRDYGYTF
D: .; J: TRBJ2-1; V: TRBV4-2; CDR3: CASSQGRLSYNEQFF
D: .; J: TRBJ2-1; V: TRBV5-1; CDR3: CASSLGRENLYNEQFF
D: .; J: TRBJ1-1; V: TRBV4-3; CDR3: CASSHGPARSTEAFF
D: TRBD2; J: TRBJ2-1; V: TRBV18; CDR3: CASSLAGAYNEQFF
D: .; J: TRBJ2-2; V: TRBV5-1; CDR3: CASSQQGDTGELFF
D: TRBD1; J: TRBJ2-1; V: TRBV5-6; CDR3: CASSWTGGSGEFF
D: TRBD2; J: TRBJ2-3; V: TRBV5-1; CDR3: CASSITSGSSSTQYF
D: TRBD1; J: TRBJ2-1; V: TRBV7-2; CDR3: CASSLMGTGAYNEQFF
D: TRBD2; J: TRBJ2-5; V: TRBV7-8; CDR3: CASGSSGLYQETQYF
D: TRBD1; J: TRBJ1-1; V: TRBV4-3; CDR3: CASSRATGEAFF
D: .; J: TRBJ1-5; V: TRBV28; CDR3: CASKHDNQPQHF
D: TRBD1; J: TRBJ1-5; V: TRBV28; CDR3: CASRQTGERNQPQHF
D: .; J: TRBJ2-6; V: TRBV12-5; CDR3: CASGLVQDGANVLTF
D: TRBD2; J: TRBJ2-1; V: TRBV9; CDR3: CASSVAAGASYNEQFF
D: .; J: TRBJ1-5; V: TRBV7-3; CDR3: CASSLVAVRQPQHF
D: TRBD1; J: TRBJ1-2; V: TRBV5-4; CDR3: CASSLSWTGYYGYTF
D: .; J: TRBJ2-7; V: TRBV4-3; CDR3: CASSQVLGAYEQYF
D: TRBD1; J: TRBJ1-1; V: TRBV29-1; CDR3: CSVGQGASTEAFF